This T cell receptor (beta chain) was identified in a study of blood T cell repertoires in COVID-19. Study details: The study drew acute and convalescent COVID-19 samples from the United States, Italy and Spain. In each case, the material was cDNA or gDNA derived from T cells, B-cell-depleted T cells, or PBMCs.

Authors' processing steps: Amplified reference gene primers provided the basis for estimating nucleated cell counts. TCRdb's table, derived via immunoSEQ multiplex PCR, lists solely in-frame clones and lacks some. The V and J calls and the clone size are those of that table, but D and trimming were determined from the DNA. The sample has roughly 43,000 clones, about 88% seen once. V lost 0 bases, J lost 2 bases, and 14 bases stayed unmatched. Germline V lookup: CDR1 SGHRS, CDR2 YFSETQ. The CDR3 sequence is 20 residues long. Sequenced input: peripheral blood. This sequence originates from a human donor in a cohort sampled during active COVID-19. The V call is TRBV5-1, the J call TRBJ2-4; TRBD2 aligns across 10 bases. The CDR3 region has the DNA TGCGCCAGCAGCTTGGGAGTGCTAGCGGGGGTGTGGGTGACCAAAAACATTCAGTACTTC. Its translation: CASSLGVLAGVWVTKNIQYF.